This T cell receptor beta chain was captured by sequencing in a study of cytomegalovirus exposure and HLA in healthy donors. The assay was immunoSEQ multiplex PCR, and TCRdb's table has in-frame clones only and misses some. Of 200,000 to 250,000 clones detected, about 93% appear once; the ten largest clones hold around 1%. Study results and caveats: Reported results showed that the classifier diagnosed cytomegalovirus status with high specificity and sensitivity.

Looked up from germline, CDR1 is MNHNS and CDR2 is SASEGT. Trimming cost V 5 bases and J 9 bases; bases outside gene matches: 6. The CDR3 runs to 13 residues. Note on this clone: Its target is not known.

The specimen was PBMCs. The clonotype was recovered from a woman between 18 and 29 years old in good health and CMV-seronegative. The gene calls are TRBV6-1 and TRBJ2-1; the match to TRBD2 covers 8 bases. CDR3 loop: CASSPIAGGEQFF. As DNA, the CDR3 is TGTGCCAGCAGTCCCATTGCGGGAGGTGAGCAGTTCTTC.